One sample yielded the 20 T cell receptor beta chains listed below, sequenced in a study of cytotoxic CD8 clonotypes in ibrutinib-treated CLL. TCRdb keeps only in-frame clones here, not all; method: immunoSEQ multiplex PCR. The top ten hold more than 10% of the sample, which has about 130,000 clones, 70% to 80% seen once. This material consisted of PBMCs, taken after 12 months of ibrutinib treatment. Every receptor here comes from a human donor with chronic lymphocytic leukemia.

The genes are TRBV21-1 and TRBJ1-2. TRBV21-1 is a recognized pseudogene. The CDR3 spans 12 residues. CDR3 residues: CASSKADYGYTF. In DNA, the CDR3 is TGTGCCAGCAGCAAAGCGGACTATGGCTACACCTTC.

The J gene is TRBJ1-5, the V gene TRBV27; 8 nucleotides agree with TRBD1. This CDR3 spans 14 amino acids. Germline CDR1 reads MNHEY; CDR2 reads SMNVEV (reference sequence). With 2 bases clipped from V and 6 bases from J, the junction kept 3 bases outside the gene matches. The CDR3 DNA reads as TGTGCCAGCAGTTTAGACAGGGGTGGTCAGCCCCAGCATTTT. The encoded protein is CASSLDRGGQPQHF.

The chain links TRBV30 to TRBJ1-2; D is ambiguous. Germline V lookup: CDR1 GTSNPN, CDR2 SVGIG (reference sequence). The CDR3 is made up of 12 amino acids. Between the trimmed V and J ends, which lost 5 bases and 5 bases, there was a span of 12 bases. The CDR3 nucleotides read TGTGCCTGGTCTATGGAGGGTTATGGCTACACCTTC. Its translation: CAWSMEGYGYTF.

In its sample, this clone was seen a few times. J is TRBJ1-5 and V is TRBV30; D is unresolved. CDR1 is GTSNPN, CDR2 SVGIG, per germline (reference sequence). This CDR3 region has 13 residues. The germline V and J ends were trimmed by 0 bases and 0 bases, with 3 bases remaining between them. For the CDR3, the DNA is TGTGCCTGGAGTGTAAGTAGCAATCAGCCCCAGCATTTT. Amino acids: CAWSVSSNQPQHF.

The chain combines TRBV4-1 with TRBJ1-2; D unresolved. Trimming removed 0 bases from V and 6 bases from J, with 23 bases in between. CDR1 and CDR2 from the germline V gene are MGHRA and YSYEKL. This CDR3 has 18 amino acids. CDR3 loop: CASSQDLSSTPGRDGYTF. For the CDR3, the DNA is TGCGCCAGCAGCCAAGATCTTAGTAGTACCCCCGGACGTGATGGCTACACCTTC.

This chain connects TRBV25-1 to TRBJ1-5; no clear D. The germline CDR1 and CDR2 sequences are MGHDK and SYGVNS. The CDR3 spans 14 residues. V was cut by 3 bases and J by 4 bases, with 10 bases left in between. The CDR3 nucleotides read TGTGCCAGCAGTGAGCACTTCATTAATCAGCCCCAGCATTTT. It yields the protein CASSEHFINQPQHF.

The V call is TRBV4-2, the J call TRBJ2-4; 8 bases line up with TRBD2. The V gene end was trimmed by 0 bases and the J gene end by 2 bases; junction bases not matched to a gene: 9. CDR1 is LGHNA and CDR2 is YNFKEQ in the germline V gene. The CDR3 has 18 amino acids. The CDR3 here is CASSQDGREGVPKNIQYF. The CDR3 DNA reads as TGTGCCAGCAGCCAAGATGGTCGGGAGGGGGTACCCAAAAACATTCAGTACTTC.

The chain links TRBV27 to TRBJ2-1; D possibly corresponds to TRBD1 (5 bases). V was shortened by 3 bases and J by 14 bases, with 8 bases between the two germline ends. Germline V gene lookup returns CDR1 MNHEY and CDR2 SMNVEV (reference sequence). The CDR3 contains 10 residues. This chain's CDR3 is CASSFWGKFF. The CDR3 coding sequence is TGTGCCAGCAGTTTTTGGGGCAAGTTCTTC.

This clone was observed a few times. The chain links TRBV25-1 to TRBJ2-1; unclear D gene. Trimming shortened V by 6 bases and J by 5 bases, and 5 bases separated the two germline ends. This CDR3 is built from 11 residues. The V gene's germline CDR1 is MGHDK and CDR2 SYGVNS. The CDR3 sequence is CASSPHNEQFF. The CDR3 DNA reads as TGTGCCAGCAGCCCACACAATGAGCAGTTCTTC.

V gene TRBV5-1 combines with J gene TRBJ1-3; 8 bases agree with TRBD1. The CDR3 has 14 amino acids. CDR1 is SGHRS, CDR2 YFSETQ, per germline. J was trimmed by 2 bases and V by 4 bases; bases with no gene match: 2. The CDR3 is CASSAGQAGNTIYF. As DNA, the CDR3 is TGCGCCAGCAGCGCGGGACAGGCTGGAAACACCATATATTTT.

This clone was observed a handful of times. V and J are TRBV14 and TRBJ2-5; 7 nucleotides line up with TRBD2. V lost 4 bases to trimming and J lost 5 bases; unmatched junction nucleotides: 10. Germline V gene data show CDR1 as SGHDN and CDR2 as FVKESK. This CDR3 is 15 amino acids long. CDR3 amino acids: CASSPRLVRGETQYF. Here the CDR3 DNA reads TGTGCCAGCAGCCCCCGACTAGTGCGGGGGGAGACCCAGTACTTC.

The rearrangement joins TRBV4-3 to TRBJ2-3; 7 bases are a match to TRBD1. Trimming removed 2 bases from V and 2 bases from J; junction bases left unmatched: 7. The CDR3 runs to 16 residues. CDR1 and CDR2 (germline): LGHNA, YSLEER. The CDR3 bases are TGCGCCAGCAGCCAACGGGACAGCAGATACACAGATACGCAGTATTTT. Amino acid sequence: CASSQRDSRYTDTQYF.

The J gene is TRBJ2-3, the V gene TRBV6-5; D possibly corresponds to TRBD1 (6 bases). V shed 0 bases and J shed 2 bases, with 9 bases lying between them. Germline CDR1 MNHEY, CDR2 SVGAGI. CDR3 length: 15 amino acids. For the CDR3, the DNA is TGTGCCAGCAGTTACTCGAGGGGGAACACAGATACGCAGTATTTT. Translated: CASSYSRGNTDTQYF.

The rearrangement uses TRBV4-2 and TRBJ2-3; unclear D gene. This CDR3 comprises 15 residues. Germline CDR1 and CDR2: LGHNA and YNFKEQ. Trimming removed 5 bases from V and 2 bases from J, with 14 bases in between. The CDR3 reads CASSLELADTDTQYF. The DNA of the CDR3 is TGTGCCAGCAGCTTGGAATTAGCAGACACAGATACGCAGTATTTT.

V usage is TRBV5-4 and J usage is TRBJ2-1; TRBD2 matches 7 bases. Germline-derived CDR1 and CDR2 are SGHNT and YYREEE (reference sequence). The V gene end was trimmed by 3 bases and the J gene end by 0 bases; junction bases not matched to a gene: 6. The CDR3 has 16 residues. CDR3: CASSYSGGGSYNEQFF. The CDR3 coding sequence is TGTGCCAGCAGCTACTCGGGCGGGGGCTCCTACAATGAGCAGTTCTTC.

The genes are TRBV6-5 and TRBJ1-4; D is unclear. V was pared by 8 bases and J by 4 bases, with 8 bases between. This CDR3 spans 12 amino acids. Germline loops: CDR1 MNHEY, CDR2 SVGAGI. The CDR3 bases are TGTGCCAGCCGTGGGAATAATGAAAAACTGTTTTTT. It specifies CASRGNNEKLFF.

V usage is TRBV5-1 and J usage is TRBJ2-1; D is uncertain. This CDR3 spans 15 amino acids. Germline assignment: CDR1 SGHRS and CDR2 YFSETQ. Trimming stripped 3 bases from V and 0 bases from J, with 10 bases between. The chain's CDR3 is CASSWANSSYNEQFF. CDR3 bases: TGCGCCAGCAGCTGGGCCAATAGCTCCTACAATGAGCAGTTCTTC.

The chain uses TRBV7-2 and TRBJ2-2, with D tentatively TRBD1 or TRBD2 (7 bases each). V was cut by 3 bases and J by 7 bases, with 21 bases left in between. The length of the CDR3 is 17 residues. Germline CDR1 SGHTA, CDR2 FQGNSA. The CDR3 DNA follows: TGTGCCAGCAGCTTGGGGAGTGGACTAGGGACAGTCGGGGAGCTGTTTTTT. It is translated as CASSLGSGLGTVGELFF.

This chain connects TRBV5-6 to TRBJ1-2; unclear D gene. V lost 1 base and J lost 2, with 9 bases in between. Germline loops: CDR1 SGHDT, CDR2 YYEEEE. This CDR3 comprises 14 residues. This chain's CDR3 is CASSLWNRNYGYTF. CDR3 DNA: TGTGCCAGCAGCTTGTGGAACCGAAACTATGGCTACACCTTC.

The chain is built from TRBV7-5 and TRBJ2-7; the table's TRBD2 call for D was not verified on the DNA. TRBV7-5 is noted as a pseudogene. The CDR3 contains 16 residues. CDR3 loop: CVRSSFGTSVSYEQYF. CDR3 coding DNA: TGTGTCAGAAGCTCGTTTGGGACTAGCGTATCCTACGAGCAGTACTTC.